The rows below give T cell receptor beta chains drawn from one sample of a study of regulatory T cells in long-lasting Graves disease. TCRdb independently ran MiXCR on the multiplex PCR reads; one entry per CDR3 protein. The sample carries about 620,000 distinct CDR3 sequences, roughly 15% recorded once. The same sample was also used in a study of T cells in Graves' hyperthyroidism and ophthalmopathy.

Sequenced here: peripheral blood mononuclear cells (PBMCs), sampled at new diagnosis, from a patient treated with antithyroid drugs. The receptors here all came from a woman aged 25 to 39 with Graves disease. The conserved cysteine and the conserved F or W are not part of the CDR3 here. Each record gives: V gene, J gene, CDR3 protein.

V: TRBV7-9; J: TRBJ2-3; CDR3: ASSLLPDTQY
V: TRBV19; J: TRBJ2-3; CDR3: ASSIGLAGKADTQY
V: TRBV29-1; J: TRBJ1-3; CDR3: SVEGQGSGNTIY
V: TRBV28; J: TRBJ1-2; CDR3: ASCPRGTGYGYT
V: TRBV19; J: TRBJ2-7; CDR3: ASTSRGSYEQY
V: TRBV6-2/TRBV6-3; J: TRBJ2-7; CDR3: ASKAGLAGLYEQY
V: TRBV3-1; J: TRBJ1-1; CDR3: ASSQVLVRQGTEAF
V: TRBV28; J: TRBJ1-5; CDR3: ASSLSLVSRRNQPQH
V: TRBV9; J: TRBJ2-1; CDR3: ASSVGLAGSLYNEQF
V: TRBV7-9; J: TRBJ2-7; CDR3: ASSERTSGSNEQY
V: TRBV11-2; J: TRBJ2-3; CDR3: ASSSLGDTQY
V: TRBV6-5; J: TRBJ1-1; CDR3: ASSSSLSTEAF
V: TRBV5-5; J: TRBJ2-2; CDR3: ASSLGGNAGELF
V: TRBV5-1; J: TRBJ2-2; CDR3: SSSGAGSETGELF
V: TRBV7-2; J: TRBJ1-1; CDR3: ASSFDRAGTEAF
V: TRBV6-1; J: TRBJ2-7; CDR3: ASSRVCEQY
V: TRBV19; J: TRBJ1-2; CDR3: ASNNRGPPYGYT
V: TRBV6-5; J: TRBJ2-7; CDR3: ASSYSRSSGAYEQY
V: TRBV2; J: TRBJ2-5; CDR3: ASNNVRETQY
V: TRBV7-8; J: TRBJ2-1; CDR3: ASSLGGRTSGSNEQF
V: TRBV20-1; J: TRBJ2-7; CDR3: SARDPRLAGGPIHEQY
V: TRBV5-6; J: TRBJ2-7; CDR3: ASSLFSTPYEQY
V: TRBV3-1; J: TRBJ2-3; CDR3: ASWGGTVSDTQY
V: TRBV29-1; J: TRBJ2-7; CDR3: SAQLGSYEQY
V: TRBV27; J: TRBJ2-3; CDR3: ASSFGWDSTDTQY
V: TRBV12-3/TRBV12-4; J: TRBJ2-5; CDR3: ASSLGRGHETQY